A single sample gave rise to the 20 T cell receptor beta chains below, sequenced in a study of shared clonotypes between healthy human individuals. Profiling relied on immunoSEQ multiplex PCR, and the TCRdb table lists in-frame clones only, not all of them. The table shows around 1,100,000 clones, with 77% occurring only once. The sample taken for sequencing was memory CD4+ T cells from PBMCs. Subset in this sample: CD45RA-negative fraction. These receptors all stem from a man younger than 30 in good health. Some clones in this sample may be carry-over from other donors' samples.

The chain combines TRBV28 with TRBJ2-3; 9 bases align to TRBD2. The V and J ends lost 2 bases and 0 bases, in that order; junction bases with no gene match: 12. This CDR3 is built from 19 residues. Germline CDR1 MDHEN, CDR2 SYDVKM. The CDR3, as DNA: TGTGCCAGCAGTTTAGCTGGGAGCGGGAGGAGGTTTAGCACAGATACGCAGTATTTT. It specifies CASSLAGSGRRFSTDTQYF.

The V and J genes are TRBV2 and TRBJ2-1; D ambiguous. Germline V gives CDR1 SNHLY, CDR2 FYNNEI. V dropped 3 bases and J dropped 2 bases, with 11 bases sitting between them. The length of the CDR3 is 15 residues. CDR3: CASSEESPPYNEQFF. The CDR3, as DNA: TGTGCCAGCAGTGAGGAGAGTCCCCCCTACAATGAGCAGTTCTTC.

The chain combines TRBV29-1 with TRBJ2-1, with D hard to call. V was shortened by 6 bases and J by 8 bases, with 20 bases between the two germline ends. The CDR3 length is 14 residues. Germline values: CDR1 SQVTM, CDR2 ANQGSEA. The CDR3 here is CSVLHRLQSYEQFF. CDR3 nucleotides: TGCAGCGTCCTGCACCGGCTACAGAGCTATGAGCAGTTCTTC.

As regards this clone: The same CDR3 is also encoded by other DNA sequences in this sample. This chain links TRBV9 with TRBJ1-5; no firm D call. Germline CDR1 is SGDLS and CDR2 is YYNGEE. The V and J ends lost 0 bases and 2 bases respectively, with 6 bases between them. The CDR3 runs to 14 residues. DNA for the CDR3: TGTGCCAGCAGCGTAGCTGGGGGCAATCAGCCCCAGCATTTT. Translating gives CASSVAGGNQPQHF.

The chain uses TRBV7-6 and TRBJ2-1; 7 nucleotides align to TRBD2. CDR3 length equals 15 residues. Germline loops: CDR1 SGHVS, CDR2 FNYEAQ. After removal of 4 bases from V and 1 base from J, the junction contained 4 bases not matched to a gene. The CDR3 nucleotides are TGTGCCAGCAGCTCACAAGCGGGGTCCTACAATGAGCAGTTCTTC. It encodes CASSSQAGSYNEQFF.

The chain employs TRBV9 and TRBJ2-2; D not resolved. Germline CDR1 and CDR2: SGDLS and YYNGEE. This CDR3 spans 16 amino acids. V was shortened by 2 bases and J by 3 bases, with 14 bases between the two germline ends. CDR3: CASSVRGRADTGELFF. The CDR3 nucleotides read TGTGCCAGCAGCGTCAGAGGAAGGGCGGACACCGGGGAGCTGTTTTTT.

This clone was seen a few times. The chain carries TRBV7-2 and TRBJ1-5; D is ambiguous. Germline CDR1 reads SGHTA; CDR2 reads FQGNSA. The V end was cut by 5 bases, the J end by 2 bases, with 13 bases between. The CDR3 totals 15 residues. The CDR3 sequence is CASSAYPGGNQPQHF. CDR3 bases: TGTGCCAGCAGCGCCTACCCCGGGGGCAATCAGCCCCAGCATTTT.

This rearrangement joins TRBV7-9 to TRBJ2-3; D may match TRBD1 or TRBD2 (6 bases each). CDR3 size: 14 residues. The germline V gene encodes CDR1 SEHNR and CDR2 FQNEAQ (reference sequence). Trimming shortened V by 2 bases and J by 4 bases, and 10 bases separated the two germline ends. DNA of the CDR3: TGTGCCAGCAGCTTATTGAGGGGGGCAGATACGCAGTATTTT. Translated: CASSLLRGADTQYF.

Concerning this clone itself: A read error is possible here, since a much larger clone lies one base away. The sample holds other DNA sequences that translate to the same CDR3. This chain connects TRBV28 to TRBJ2-7; 11 nucleotides line up with TRBD2. Germline V lookup: CDR1 MDHEN, CDR2 SYDVKM. The CDR3 is made up of 14 amino acids. Unmatched junction bases numbered 1, after V lost 6 bases and J lost 0 bases. The CDR3 sequence is CASSGTSGSYEQYF. CDR3 DNA: TGTGCCAGCAGCGGGACTAGCGGCTCCTACGAGCAGTACTTC.

The chain couples TRBV5-5 to TRBJ2-7; 9 bases are shared with TRBD2. Germline loops: CDR1 SGHKS, CDR2 YYEKEE (reference sequence). V lost 3 bases, J lost 1 base, and 2 bases stayed unmatched. CDR3 length: 14 residues. The CDR3 reads CASSSTSGSYEQYF. CDR3 DNA sequence: TGTGCCAGCAGCTCGACTAGCGGTTCCTACGAGCAGTACTTC.

The chain couples TRBV7-9 to TRBJ2-5; D possibly matches TRBD1 or TRBD2 (6 bases each). Trimming cost V 8 bases and J 2 bases, with 15 bases left between them. The CDR3 is 14 amino acids. The germline gives CDR1 SEHNR, CDR2 FQNEAQ (reference sequence). CDR3 coding DNA: TGTGCCAGCGGGCCCGGGGGCGCGCAAGAGACCCAGTACTTC. It is translated as CASGPGGAQETQYF. The whole variable domain, filled in from reference TRBV7-9 and TRBJ2-5, reads DTGVSQNPRHKITKRGQNVTFRCDPISEHNRLYWYRQTLGQGPEFLTYFQNEAQLEKSRLLSDRFSAERPKGSFSTLEIQRTEQGDSAMYLCASGPGGAQETQYFGPGTRLLVL.

CDR3 sequence (DNA): TGTGCCAGCTCACCATCAGGGACAGGAGCTAACTATGGCTACACCTTC. Translated, it gives CASSPSGTGANYGYTF. J is TRBJ1-2 and V is TRBV18; TRBD1 matches 8 bases. Trimming cost V 2 bases and J 0 bases; bases outside gene matches: 5. CDR3 length: 16 amino acids. CDR1 and CDR2 (germline): KGHSH, LQKENI.

CDR3 DNA: TGTGCCAGCGGGGGGGCTAGCGGGAGCTTAAGCACAGATACGCAGTATTTT. It is translated as CASGGASGSLSTDTQYF. The chain links TRBV28 to TRBJ2-3; the match to TRBD2 covers 10 bases. Per germline, CDR1 MDHEN and CDR2 SYDVKM. The V gene end was trimmed by 8 bases and the J gene end by 0 bases; junction bases not matched to a gene: 11. The CDR3 is made up of 17 amino acids. The whole variable domain, remainder taken from reference TRBV28 and TRBJ2-3, is DVKVTQSSRYLVKRTGEKVFLECVQDMDHENMFWYRQDPGLGLRLIYFSYDVKMKEKGDIPEGYSVSREKKERFSLILESASTNQTSMYLCASGGASGSLSTDTQYFGPGTRLTVL.

This chain links TRBV11-3 with TRBJ2-1; perhaps TRBD2 as D (5 bases). CDR3 length: 12 residues. Germline V CDR1 and CDR2: SGHNT, YENEEA. Trimming removed 3 bases from V and 9 bases from J, with 9 bases in between. CDR3 sequence (DNA): TGTGCCAGCAGCTTCTCCGGGATTGAGCAGTTCTTC. Encoded protein: CASSFSGIEQFF.

This clone was seen only a few times. This chain connects TRBV5-1 to TRBJ2-1; TRBD2 agrees at 11 bases. Germline CDR1 SGHRS, CDR2 YFSETQ. CDR3 length equals 17 residues. With 0 bases clipped from V and 0 bases from J, the junction kept 2 bases outside the gene matches. CDR3: CASSLDSGRASYNEQFF. CDR3 nucleotide sequence: TGCGCCAGCAGCTTGGATAGCGGGAGGGCCTCCTACAATGAGCAGTTCTTC.

A single count supports this clone. Germline and junction disagree at one end, which may indicate a read error. J is TRBJ2-7 and V is TRBV7-9; D unclear. CDR1 is SEHNR, CDR2 FQNEAQ, per germline (reference sequence). The CDR3 loop spans 12 amino acids. CDR3 DNA: TGTGCCAGCAGCTTGAGTTCCTCCGAGCAGTACTTC. Amino acids: CASSLSSSEQYF. The whole variable domain, remainder taken from reference TRBV7-9 and TRBJ2-7, is DTGVSQNPRHKITKRGQNVTFRCDPISEHNRLYWYRQTLGQGPEFLTYFQNEAQLEKSRLLSDRFSAERPKGSFSTLEIQRTEQGDSAMYLCASSLSSSEQYFGPGTRLTVT.

V is TRBV5-1 and J is TRBJ1-4; D is possibly TRBD1 (5 bases). The CDR3 consists of 17 residues. V was clipped by 4 bases and J by 4 bases, with 20 bases between them. Germline assignment: CDR1 SGHRS and CDR2 YFSETQ. The CDR3 is CASSPALDWGLNEKLFF. CDR3 nucleotide sequence: TGCGCCAGCAGCCCGGCACTTGATTGGGGCCTTAATGAAAAACTGTTTTTT.

The V gene is TRBV28, the J gene TRBJ1-1; the D is unclear. The CDR3 has 15 amino acids. Germline V gene sequence: CDR1 MDHEN, CDR2 SYDVKM. V shed 0 bases and J shed 1 base, with 9 bases lying between them. As DNA, the CDR3 is TGTGCCAGCAGTTTATGGTCACGGGCGAACACTGAAGCTTTCTTT. It translates to CASSLWSRANTEAFF.

J is TRBJ2-3 and V is TRBV5-1; tentatively, D is TRBD1 or TRBD2 (5 bases each). The germline CDR1 and CDR2 sequences are SGHRS and YFSETQ. The V and J ends lost 4 bases and 6 bases respectively, with 18 bases between them. The CDR3 runs to 15 residues. The CDR3 DNA reads TGCGCCAGCAGCCCTGGGACGTGGCTTCTTGATACGCAGTATTTT. Encoded protein: CASSPGTWLLDTQYF.

This sequence joins TRBV2 and TRBJ2-1; the D gene is possibly TRBD2 (5 bases). Germline V gives CDR1 SNHLY, CDR2 FYNNEI. The CDR3 covers 16 residues. Trimming took 3 bases from V and 7 from J, leaving 19 bases between them. CDR3 sequence: CASSEVRRPRGNEQFF. In DNA, the CDR3 is TGTGCCAGCAGTGAGGTACGGCGCCCCCGGGGAAATGAGCAGTTCTTC.